This T cell receptor beta chain derives from a study of T cell clonotyping in hematopoietic cell transplantation. The CDR3 has 14 residues. CDR1 GTSNPN and CDR2 SVGIG come from the germline V gene (reference sequence). The V and J ends lost 2 bases and 0 bases, in that order; junction bases with no gene match: 3. Data came from immunoSEQ multiplex PCR; TCRdb stores just in-frame clones and leaves some out. The data show about 27,000 clones, approximately 95% seen once. The TCR sequence derives from a man between 50 and 59 years old in good health. Some clones in this sample may be carry-over from other donors' samples. Sequenced input: peripheral blood mononuclear cells. V usage is TRBV30 and J usage is TRBJ2-7; 8 positions agree with TRBD1. The CDR3 sequence: CAWSRTGSSYEQYF. As DNA, the CDR3 is TGTGCCTGGAGTCGGACAGGGAGCTCCTACGAGCAGTACTTC.